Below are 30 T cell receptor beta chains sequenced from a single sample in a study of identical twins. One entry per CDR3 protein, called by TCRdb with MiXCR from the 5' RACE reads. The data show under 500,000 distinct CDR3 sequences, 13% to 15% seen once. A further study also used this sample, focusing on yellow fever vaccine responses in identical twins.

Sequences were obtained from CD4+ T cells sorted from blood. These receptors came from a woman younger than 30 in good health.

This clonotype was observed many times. The CDR3 loop reads CASSLGTSGRNDGQFF. CDR3 bases: TGCGCCAGCAGCCTGGGGACTAGCGGGAGAAACGACGGGCAGTTCTTC. The genes are TRBV5-1 and TRBJ2-1; TRBD2 matches 14 bases. CDR3 length equals 16 residues. J lost 12 bases, V lost 4 bases, and 12 bases had no gene match. Germline CDR1 SGHRS, CDR2 YFSETQ.

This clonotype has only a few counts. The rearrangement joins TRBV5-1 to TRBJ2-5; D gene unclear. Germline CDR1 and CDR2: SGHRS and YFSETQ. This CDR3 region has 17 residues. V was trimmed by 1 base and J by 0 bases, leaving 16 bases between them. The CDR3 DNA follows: TGCGCCAGCAGCTTGAAGAGTGTAGCCCCTTACCAAGAGACCCAGTACTTC. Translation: CASSLKSVAPYQETQYF. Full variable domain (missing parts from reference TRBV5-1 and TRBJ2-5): KAGVTQTPRYLIKTRGQQVTLSCSPISGHRSVSWYQQTPGQGLQFLFEYFSETQRNKGNFPGRFSGRQFSNSRSEMNVSTLELGDSALYLCASSLKSVAPYQETQYFGPGTRLLVL.

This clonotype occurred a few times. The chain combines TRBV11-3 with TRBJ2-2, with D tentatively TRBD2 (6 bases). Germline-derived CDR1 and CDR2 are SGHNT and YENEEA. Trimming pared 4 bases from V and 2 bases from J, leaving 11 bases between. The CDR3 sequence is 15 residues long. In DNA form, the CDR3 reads TGTGCCAGCAGCTCCGGGACTCATAACACCGGGGAGCTGTTTTTT. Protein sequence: CASSSGTHNTGELFF.

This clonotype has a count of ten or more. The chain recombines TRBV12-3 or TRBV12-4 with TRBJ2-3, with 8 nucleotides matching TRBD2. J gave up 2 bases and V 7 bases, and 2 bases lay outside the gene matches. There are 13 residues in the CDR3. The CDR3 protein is CASTGGATDTQYF. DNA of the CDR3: TGTGCCAGCACCGGGGGGGCCACAGATACGCAGTATTTT.

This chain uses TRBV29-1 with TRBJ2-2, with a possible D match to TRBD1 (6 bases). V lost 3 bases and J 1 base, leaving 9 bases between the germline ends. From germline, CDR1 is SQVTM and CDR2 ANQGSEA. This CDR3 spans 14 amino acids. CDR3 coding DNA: TGCAGCGTTGAGGGGGCACGGAACACCGGGGAGCTGTTTTTT. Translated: CSVEGARNTGELFF.

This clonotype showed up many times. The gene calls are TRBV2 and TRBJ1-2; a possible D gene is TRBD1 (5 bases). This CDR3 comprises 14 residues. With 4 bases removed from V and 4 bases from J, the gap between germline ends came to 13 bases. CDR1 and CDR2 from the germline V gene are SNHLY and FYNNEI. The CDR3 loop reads CASSVRDGSYGYTF. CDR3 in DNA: TGTGCCAGCAGTGTTCGGGACGGTAGCTATGGCTACACCTTC.

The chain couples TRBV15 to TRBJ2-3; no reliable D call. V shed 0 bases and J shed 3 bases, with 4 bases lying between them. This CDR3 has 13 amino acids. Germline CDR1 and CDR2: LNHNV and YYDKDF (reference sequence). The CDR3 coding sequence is TGTGCCACCAGCAGAGATTTAACAGATACGCAGTATTTT. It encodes CATSRDLTDTQYF. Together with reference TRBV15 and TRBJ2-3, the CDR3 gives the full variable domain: DAMVIQNPRYQVTQFGKPVTLSCSQTLNHNVMYWYQQKSSQAPKLLFHYYDKDFNNEADTPDNFQSRRPNTSFCFLDIRSPGLGDTAMYLCATSRDLTDTQYFGPGTRLTVL.

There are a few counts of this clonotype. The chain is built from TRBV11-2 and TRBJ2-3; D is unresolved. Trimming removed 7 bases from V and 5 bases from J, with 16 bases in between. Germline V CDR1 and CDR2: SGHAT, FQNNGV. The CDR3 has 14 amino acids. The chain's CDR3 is CASKSWDWEDTQYF. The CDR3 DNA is TGTGCCAGCAAGTCTTGGGATTGGGAAGATACGCAGTATTTT.

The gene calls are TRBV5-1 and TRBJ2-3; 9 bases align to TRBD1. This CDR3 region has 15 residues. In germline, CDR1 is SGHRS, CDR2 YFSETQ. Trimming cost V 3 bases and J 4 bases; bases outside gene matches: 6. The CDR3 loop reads CASSSAGQGADTQYF. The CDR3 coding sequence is TGCGCCAGCAGCTCCGCGGGACAGGGAGCAGATACGCAGTATTTT.

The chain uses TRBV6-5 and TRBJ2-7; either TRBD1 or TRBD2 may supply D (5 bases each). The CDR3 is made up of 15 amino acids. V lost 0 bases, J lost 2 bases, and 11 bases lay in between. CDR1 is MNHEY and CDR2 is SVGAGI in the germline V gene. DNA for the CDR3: TGTGCCAGCAGTTACTCGAGGGGATGGACCTACGAGCAGTACTTC. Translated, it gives CASSYSRGWTYEQYF.

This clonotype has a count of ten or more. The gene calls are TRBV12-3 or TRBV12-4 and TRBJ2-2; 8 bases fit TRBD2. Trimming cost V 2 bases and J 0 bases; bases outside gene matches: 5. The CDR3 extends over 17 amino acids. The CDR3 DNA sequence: TGTGCCAGCAGTTTAAGCCGCGGGGGGCCGAACACCGGGGAGCTGTTTTTT. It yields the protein CASSLSRGGPNTGELFF.

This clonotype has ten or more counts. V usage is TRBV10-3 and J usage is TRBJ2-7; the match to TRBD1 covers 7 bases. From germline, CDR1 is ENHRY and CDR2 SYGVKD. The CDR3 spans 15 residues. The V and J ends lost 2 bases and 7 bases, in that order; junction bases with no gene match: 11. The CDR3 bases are TGTGCCATCAGTGAGGGCGGGCAGGGGGTGCGAGAGCAGTACTTC. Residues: CAISEGGQGVREQYF.

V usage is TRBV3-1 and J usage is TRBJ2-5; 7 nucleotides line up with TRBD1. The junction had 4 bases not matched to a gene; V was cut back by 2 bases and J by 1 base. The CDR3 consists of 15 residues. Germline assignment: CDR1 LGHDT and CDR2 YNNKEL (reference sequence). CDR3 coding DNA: TGTGCCAGCAGCCAAAAGGGACAGACCCAAGAGACCCAGTACTTC. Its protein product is CASSQKGQTQETQYF.

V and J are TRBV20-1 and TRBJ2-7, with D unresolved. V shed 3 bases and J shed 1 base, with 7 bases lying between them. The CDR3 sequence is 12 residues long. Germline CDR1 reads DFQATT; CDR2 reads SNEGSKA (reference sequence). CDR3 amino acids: CSASRPSYEQYF. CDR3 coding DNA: TGCAGTGCTAGTAGACCATCCTACGAGCAGTACTTC.

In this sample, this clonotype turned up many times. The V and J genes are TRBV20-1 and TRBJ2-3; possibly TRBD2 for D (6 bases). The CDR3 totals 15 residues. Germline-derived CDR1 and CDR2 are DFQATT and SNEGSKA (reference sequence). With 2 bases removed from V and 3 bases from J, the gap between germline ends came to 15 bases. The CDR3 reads CSARRTAAGTDTQYF. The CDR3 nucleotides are TGCAGTGCTAGAAGGACGGCGGCGGGAACAGATACGCAGTATTTT.

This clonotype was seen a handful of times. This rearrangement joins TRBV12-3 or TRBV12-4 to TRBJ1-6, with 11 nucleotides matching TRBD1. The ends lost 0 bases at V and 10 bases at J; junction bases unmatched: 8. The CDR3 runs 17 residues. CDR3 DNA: TGTGCCAGCAGTTTAGCCCTTGGACAGGGGGCGGAATCACCCCTCCACTTT. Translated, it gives CASSLALGQGAESPLHF.

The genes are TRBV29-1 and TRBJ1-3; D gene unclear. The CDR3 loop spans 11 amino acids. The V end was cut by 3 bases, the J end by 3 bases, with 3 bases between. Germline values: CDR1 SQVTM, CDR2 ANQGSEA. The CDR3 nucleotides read TGCAGCGTTGAGGGTGGAAACACCATATATTTT. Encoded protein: CSVEGGNTIYF.

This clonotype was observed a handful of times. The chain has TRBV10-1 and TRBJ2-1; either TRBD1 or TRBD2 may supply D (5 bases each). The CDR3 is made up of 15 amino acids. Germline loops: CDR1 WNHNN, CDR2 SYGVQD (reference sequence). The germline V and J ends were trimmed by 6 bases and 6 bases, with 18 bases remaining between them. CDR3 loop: CASSLPGPHPNEQFF. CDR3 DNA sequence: TGCGCCAGCAGCCTTCCGGGACCCCACCCCAATGAGCAGTTCTTC.

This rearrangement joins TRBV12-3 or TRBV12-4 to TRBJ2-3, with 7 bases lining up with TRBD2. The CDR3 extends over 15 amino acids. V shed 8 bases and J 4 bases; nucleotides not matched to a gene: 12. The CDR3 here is CASSPGRTRSDTQYF. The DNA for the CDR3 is TGTGCCAGCTCCCCCGGACGGACTAGGTCAGATACGCAGTATTTT.

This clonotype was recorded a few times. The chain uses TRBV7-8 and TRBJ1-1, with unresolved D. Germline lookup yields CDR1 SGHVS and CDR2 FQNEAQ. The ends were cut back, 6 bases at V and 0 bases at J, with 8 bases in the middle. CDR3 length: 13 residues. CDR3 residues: CASRVAVNTEAFF. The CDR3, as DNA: TGTGCCAGCAGGGTAGCGGTGAACACTGAAGCTTTCTTT.

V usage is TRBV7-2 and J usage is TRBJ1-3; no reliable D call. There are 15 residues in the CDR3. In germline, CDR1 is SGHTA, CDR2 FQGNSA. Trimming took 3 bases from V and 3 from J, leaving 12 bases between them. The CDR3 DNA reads TGTGCCAGCAGCTTGGACCCCTCGGGTGGAAACACCATATATTTT. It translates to CASSLDPSGGNTIYF. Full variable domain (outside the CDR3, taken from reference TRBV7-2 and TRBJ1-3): GAGVSQSPSNKVTEKGKDVELRCDPISGHTALYWYRQSLGQGLEFLIYFQGNSAPDKSGLPSDRFSAERTGGSVSTLTIQRTQQEDSAVYLCASSLDPSGGNTIYFGEGSWLTVV.

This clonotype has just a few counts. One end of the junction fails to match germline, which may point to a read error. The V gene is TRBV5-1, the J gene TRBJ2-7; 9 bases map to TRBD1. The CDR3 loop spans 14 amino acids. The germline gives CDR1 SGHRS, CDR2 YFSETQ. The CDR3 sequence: CASTLDRGSYEQYF. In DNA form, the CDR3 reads TGCGCCAGCACCTTGGACAGGGGTTCCTACGAGCAGTACTTC.

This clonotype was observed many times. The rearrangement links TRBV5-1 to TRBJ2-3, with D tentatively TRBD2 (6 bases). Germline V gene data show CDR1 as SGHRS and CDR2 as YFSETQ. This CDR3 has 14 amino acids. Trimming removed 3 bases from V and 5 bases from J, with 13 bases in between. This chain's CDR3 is CASSWGTGEDTQYF. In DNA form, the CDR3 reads TGCGCCAGCAGCTGGGGAACGGGGGAAGATACGCAGTATTTT.

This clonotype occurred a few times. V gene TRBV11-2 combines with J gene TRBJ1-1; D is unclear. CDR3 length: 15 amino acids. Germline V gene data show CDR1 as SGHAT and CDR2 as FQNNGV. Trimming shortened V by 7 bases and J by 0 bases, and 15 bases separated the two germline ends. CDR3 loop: CASTKRRQLNTEAFF. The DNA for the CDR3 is TGTGCCAGCACCAAAAGGAGGCAACTGAACACTGAAGCTTTCTTT.

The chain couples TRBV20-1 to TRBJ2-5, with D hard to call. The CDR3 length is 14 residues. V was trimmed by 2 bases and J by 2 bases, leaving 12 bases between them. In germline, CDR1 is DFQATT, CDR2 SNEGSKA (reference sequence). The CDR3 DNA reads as TGCAGTGCTAGACTTGGCACACAACAAGAGACCCAGTACTTC. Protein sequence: CSARLGTQQETQYF.

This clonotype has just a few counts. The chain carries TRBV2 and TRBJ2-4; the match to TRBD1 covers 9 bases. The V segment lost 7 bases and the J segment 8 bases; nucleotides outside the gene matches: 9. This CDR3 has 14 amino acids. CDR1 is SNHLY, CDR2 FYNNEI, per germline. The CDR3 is CASTDRGIFDIQYF. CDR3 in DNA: TGTGCCAGCACCGACAGGGGGATTTTTGACATTCAGTACTTC.

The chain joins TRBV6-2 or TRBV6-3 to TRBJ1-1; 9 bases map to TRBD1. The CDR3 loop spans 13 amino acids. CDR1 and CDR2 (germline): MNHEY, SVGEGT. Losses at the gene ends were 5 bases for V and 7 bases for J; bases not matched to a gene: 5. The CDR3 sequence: CASSPGTGYEAFF. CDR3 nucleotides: TGTGCCAGCAGTCCCGGGACAGGGTATGAAGCTTTCTTT.

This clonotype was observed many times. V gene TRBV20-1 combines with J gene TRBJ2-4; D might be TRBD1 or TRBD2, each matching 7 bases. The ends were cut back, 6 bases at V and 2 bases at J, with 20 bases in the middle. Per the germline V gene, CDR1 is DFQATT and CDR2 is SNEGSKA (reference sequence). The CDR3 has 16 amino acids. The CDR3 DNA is TGCAGTGCACCTTTCGGGGAGGGGGCTACCAAAAACATTCAGTACTTC. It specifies CSAPFGEGATKNIQYF.

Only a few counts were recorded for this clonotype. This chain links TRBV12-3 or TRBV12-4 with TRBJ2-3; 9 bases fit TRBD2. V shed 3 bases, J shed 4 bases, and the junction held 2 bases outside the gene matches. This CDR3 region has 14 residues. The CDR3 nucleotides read TGTGCCAGCAGTTTTCTAGCGGGGTCAGATACGCAGTATTTT. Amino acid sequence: CASSFLAGSDTQYF.

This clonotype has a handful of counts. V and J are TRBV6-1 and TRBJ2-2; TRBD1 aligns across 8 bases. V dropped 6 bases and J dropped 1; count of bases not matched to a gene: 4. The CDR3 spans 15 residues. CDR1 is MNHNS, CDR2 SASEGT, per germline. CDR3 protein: CASRTGQGNTGELFF. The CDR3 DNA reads TGTGCCAGCAGAACCGGACAGGGGAACACCGGGGAGCTGTTTTTT.